The 21 T cell receptor beta chains given below trace back to one sample, sequenced in a study of OX40 agonist ivuxolimab in advanced cancers. Some clones are missing from TCRdb's copy, which holds only in-frame ones; the method was immunoSEQ multiplex PCR. The sample lists roughly 70,000 clones; around 89% were seen once. The sample here was CD4+ or CD8+ T cells sorted from blood, taken in a trial of the OX40 agonist ivuxolimab. The source is an adult with an advanced solid tumor such as melanoma, head and neck, liver or kidney cancer.

The V gene is TRBV6-5, the J gene TRBJ2-7, with TRBD2 as a possible D gene (6 bases). The germline CDR1 and CDR2 sequences are MNHEY and SVGAGI. Between the trimmed V and J ends, which lost 8 bases and 0 bases, there was a span of 17 bases. CDR3 length equals 15 residues. For the CDR3, the DNA is TGTGCCAGCGAGCTTATCATCGGGGGCTCCTACGAGCAGTACTTC. It specifies CASELIIGGSYEQYF.

The chain combines TRBV5-5 with TRBJ1-1; no clear D. This CDR3 comprises 16 residues. V shed 1 base and J shed 7 bases, with 20 bases lying between them. Per the germline V gene, CDR1 is SGHKS and CDR2 is YYEKEE (reference sequence). CDR3 coding DNA: TGTGCCAGCAGCTTGATTGTAACCGATATACCCCTTGAAGCTTTCTTT. Its protein is CASSLIVTDIPLEAFF. The variable domain in full, with the rest retrieved from reference TRBV5-5 and TRBJ1-1, is DAGVTQSPTHLIKTRGQQVTLRCSPISGHKSVSWYQQVLGQGPQFIFQYYEKEERGRGNFPDRFSARQFPNYSSELNVNALLLGDSALYLCASSLIVTDIPLEAFFGQGTRLTVV.

The rearrangement links TRBV7-9 to TRBJ1-4; tentatively, D is TRBD1 (5 bases). This CDR3 contains 16 residues. V was trimmed by 2 bases and J by 7 bases, leaving 17 bases between them. CDR1 and CDR2 (germline): SEHNR, FQNEAQ (reference sequence). CDR3 region: CASSLPRGPRGEKLFF. The DNA for the CDR3 is TGTGCCAGCAGCTTACCTCGGGGCCCCAGAGGTGAAAAACTGTTTTTT.

The genes are TRBV4-1 and TRBJ1-2; 8 nucleotides agree with TRBD1. The J segment lost 1 base and the V segment lost 0 bases, leaving 10 bases of the junction unmatched. Germline V gene data show CDR1 as MGHRA and CDR2 as YSYEKL. The CDR3 length is 18 residues. The DNA for the CDR3 is TGCGCCAGCAGCCAAGATCGCTTACAGGGGGATATTAACTATGGCTACACCTTC. Protein sequence: CASSQDRLQGDINYGYTF.

The chain couples TRBV11-2 to TRBJ1-3; D unclear. This CDR3 is 17 amino acids long. Germline values: CDR1 SGHAT, CDR2 FQNNGV. The V and J ends lost 1 base and 2 bases respectively, with 15 bases between them. CDR3 bases: TGTGCCAGCAGCTTAGGGGTAGCAATGGATCCTGGAAACACCATATATTTT. Its translation: CASSLGVAMDPGNTIYF.

This chain connects TRBV28 to TRBJ1-3, with D perhaps matching TRBD1 (5 bases). V lost 7 bases and J 2 bases, leaving 9 bases between the germline ends. The CDR3 has 13 residues. Looked up from germline, CDR1 is MDHEN and CDR2 is SYDVKM. For the CDR3, the DNA is TGTGCCAGCAAAGAGACAGCTGGAAACACCATATATTTT. The encoded protein is CASKETAGNTIYF.

The chain couples TRBV19 to TRBJ2-6; perhaps D is TRBD1 or TRBD2 (5 bases each). Germline V CDR1 and CDR2: LNHDA, SQIVND (reference sequence). This CDR3 has 17 amino acids. V dropped 9 bases and J dropped 1 base, with 19 bases sitting between them. Written as DNA, the CDR3 is TGTGCCAGCAACACCGGGGCAGGGCATTCTGGGGCCAACGTCCTGACTTTC. Encoded protein: CASNTGAGHSGANVLTF.

The chain has TRBV5-6 and TRBJ2-6; 7 nucleotides line up with TRBD1. The CDR3 runs 17 residues. Germline loops: CDR1 SGHDT, CDR2 YYEEEE. V gave up 7 bases and J gave up 0 bases; unmatched junction bases: 10. In DNA form, the CDR3 reads TGTGCCAGCCATCTACAGGGGCTGACCTCTGGGGCCAACGTCCTGACTTTC. Its translation is CASHLQGLTSGANVLTF.

This clone showed up just once. The rearrangement links TRBV19 to TRBJ2-3; possible D gene TRBD1, 6 bases. Per germline, CDR1 LNHDA and CDR2 SQIVND (reference sequence). The CDR3 runs to 15 residues. The ends were cut back, 2 bases at V and 0 bases at J, with 9 bases in the middle. The CDR3 nucleotides read TGTGCCAGTAGTATATTGGACAGAAGCACAGATACGCAGTATTTT. Translating it yields CASSILDRSTDTQYF.

The DNA for the CDR3 is TGTGCCAGCAGTGTTAGCGGAAGCACCGGGGAGCTGTTTTTT. It is translated as CASSVSGSTGELFF. The genes are TRBV2 and TRBJ2-2, with D possibly TRBD2 on 6 matching bases. The CDR3 extends over 14 amino acids. The V gene lost 4 bases and the J gene lost 4 bases, with 10 bases spanning the gap. Germline-derived CDR1 and CDR2 are SNHLY and FYNNEI.

This chain joins TRBV14 and TRBJ2-2; 10 positions agree with TRBD2. After removal of 4 bases from V and 2 bases from J, the junction contained 4 bases not matched to a gene. The germline V gene has CDR1 SGHDN and CDR2 FVKESK. This CDR3 has 16 amino acids. CDR3: CASSLGLAVNTGELFF. The CDR3, as DNA: TGTGCCAGCAGCCTCGGACTAGCGGTAAACACCGGGGAGCTGTTTTTT. The variable domain in full, with the rest retrieved from reference TRBV14 and TRBJ2-2, is EAGVTQFPSHSVIEKGQTVTLRCDPISGHDNLYWYRRVMGKEIKFLLHFVKESKQDESGMPNNRFLAERTGGTYSTLKVQPAELEDSGVYFCASSLGLAVNTGELFFGEGSRLTVL.

The chain joins TRBV27 to TRBJ1-1; 8 bases agree with TRBD1. V lost 5 bases and J lost 2; bases outside the gene matches: 7. There are 15 residues in the CDR3. Germline CDR1 reads MNHEY; CDR2 reads SMNVEV (reference sequence). CDR3 sequence: CASSHPTGANTEAFF. CDR3 in DNA: TGTGCCAGCAGTCACCCGACAGGGGCTAACACTGAAGCTTTCTTT.

The CDR3 is CASSSGQGENGYTF. The CDR3 DNA sequence: TGTGCCAGCAGTTCCGGACAGGGGGAGAATGGCTACACCTTC. The chain joins TRBV6-5 to TRBJ1-2, with 10 bases lining up with TRBD1. Germline V gene sequence: CDR1 MNHEY, CDR2 SVGAGI. The CDR3 covers 14 residues. The V gene end was trimmed by 4 bases and the J gene end by 6 bases; junction bases not matched to a gene: 5.

The rearrangement joins TRBV6-5 to TRBJ1-1; D may be TRBD1 (5 bases). The germline gives CDR1 MNHEY, CDR2 SVGAGI. This CDR3 has 14 residues. V shed 4 bases and J shed 0 bases, with 9 bases lying between them. The CDR3, as DNA: TGTGCCAGCAGTTTTCGACAGATGAACACTGAAGCTTTCTTT. This sequence encodes CASSFRQMNTEAFF.

The chain joins TRBV5-4 to TRBJ2-6, with a weak D call TRBD1 (6 bases). Germline assignment: CDR1 SGHNT and CDR2 YYREEE (reference sequence). V was clipped by 3 bases and J by 4 bases, with 11 bases between them. The CDR3 extends over 15 amino acids. This CDR3 is CASSSIQGGANVLTF. CDR3 coding DNA: TGTGCCAGCAGCTCTATACAGGGAGGGGCCAACGTCCTGACTTTC.

This rearrangement joins TRBV19 to TRBJ1-5, with D tentatively TRBD1 (6 bases). Germline V gene lookup returns CDR1 LNHDA and CDR2 SQIVND (reference sequence). Trimming took 1 base from V and 4 from J, leaving 11 bases between them. The CDR3 is made up of 15 amino acids. CDR3 amino acids: CASSIGGGENQPQHF. The CDR3 DNA sequence: TGTGCCAGTAGTATAGGAGGGGGAGAGAATCAGCCCCAGCATTTT. Based on the CDR3 plus reference TRBV19 and TRBJ1-5, the full variable domain is DGGITQSPKYLFRKEGQNVTLSCEQNLNHDAMYWYRQDPGQGLRLIYYSQIVNDFQKGDIAEGYSVSREKKESFPLTVTSAQKNPTAFYLCASSIGGGENQPQHFGDGTRLSIL.

V and J are TRBV4-1 and TRBJ2-1; 10 bases fit TRBD2. Germline CDR1 reads MGHRA; CDR2 reads YSYEKL. V dropped 3 bases and J dropped 7; count of bases not matched to a gene: 12. The CDR3 has 17 amino acids. CDR3 loop: CASSHDPGLARNNEQFF. In DNA, the CDR3 is TGCGCCAGCAGCCACGACCCGGGACTAGCGAGGAATAATGAGCAGTTCTTC.

The chain links TRBV7-9 to TRBJ1-1; D remains ambiguous. CDR1 is SEHNR and CDR2 is FQNEAQ in the germline V gene (reference sequence). The ends were cut back, 6 bases at V and 5 bases at J, with 19 bases in the middle. This CDR3 comprises 15 residues. The DNA for the CDR3 is TGTGCCAGCAGTCTCACTCCTCCCCGGAGGACTGAAGCTTTCTTT. This codes for CASSLTPPRRTEAFF.

The V gene is TRBV7-5, the J gene TRBJ1-2; the table's D call TRBD1 went unverified against the DNA. TRBV7-5 constitutes a pseudogene. The CDR3 extends over 16 amino acids. The CDR3 nucleotides are TGTGCCAGAACCAAAGGGGGGACAGGGGGGATCTATGGCTACACCTTC. This translates into CARTKGGTGGIYGYTF.

For this clone: The junction does not match germline at one end; this may be a read error. The DNA of the CDR3 is TGCAGCGTTCAAGACACCTCTGGAAACACCATATATTTT. Its protein product is CSVQDTSGNTIYF. The chain uses TRBV29-1 and TRBJ1-3; no definite D call. CDR3 length equals 13 residues. Germline V gives CDR1 SQVTM, CDR2 ANQGSEA.

J is TRBJ2-3 and V is TRBV5-1, with 7 bases fitting TRBD1. The CDR3 is 14 amino acids. Trimming at V came to 3 bases and at J to 1 base, leaving 2 bases not matched to a gene. The germline V gene has CDR1 SGHRS and CDR2 YFSETQ. CDR3 region: CASSSGQGTDTQYF. The CDR3 DNA is TGCGCCAGCAGCTCCGGACAGGGCACAGATACGCAGTATTTT.